This TCR beta chain comes out of a study of identical twins' blood T cells. TCRdb fed the 5' RACE reads into MiXCR, producing one record per CDR3 protein. The sample lists 350,000 to 400,000 distinct CDR3 sequences, 28% occurring once. Germline V lookup: CDR1 SGHAT, CDR2 FQNNGV. CDR3 length: 17 residues. V gave up 7 bases and J gave up 4 bases, with 23 bases separating them. Sequencing was done on a sample of PBMCs. This receptor was taken from a woman aged 18-55 years in good health. The chain combines TRBV11-2 with TRBJ2-1; no firm D call. In DNA, the CDR3 is TGTGCCAGCAACTCAATCCCCCAATTACACCTTTACAATGAGCAGTTCTTC. Its translation is CASNSIPQLHLYNEQFF.